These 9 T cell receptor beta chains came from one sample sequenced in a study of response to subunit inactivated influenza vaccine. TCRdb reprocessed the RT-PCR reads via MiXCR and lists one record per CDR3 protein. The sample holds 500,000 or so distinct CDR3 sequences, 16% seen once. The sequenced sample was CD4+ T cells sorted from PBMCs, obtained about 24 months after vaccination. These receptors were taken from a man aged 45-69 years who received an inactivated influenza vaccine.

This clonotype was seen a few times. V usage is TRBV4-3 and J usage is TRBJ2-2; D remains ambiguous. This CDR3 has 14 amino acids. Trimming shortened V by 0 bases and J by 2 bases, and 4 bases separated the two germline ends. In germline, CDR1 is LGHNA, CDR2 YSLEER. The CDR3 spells CASSQDSNTGELFF. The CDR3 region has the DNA TGCGCCAGCAGCCAAGATTCAAACACCGGGGAGCTGTTTTTT.

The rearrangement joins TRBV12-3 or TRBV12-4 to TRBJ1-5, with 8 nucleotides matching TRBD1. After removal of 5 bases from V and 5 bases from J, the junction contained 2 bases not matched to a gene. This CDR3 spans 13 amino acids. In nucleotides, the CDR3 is TGTGCCAGCAGTCTCAGGGGGCATCAGCCCCAGCATTTT. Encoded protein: CASSLRGHQPQHF.

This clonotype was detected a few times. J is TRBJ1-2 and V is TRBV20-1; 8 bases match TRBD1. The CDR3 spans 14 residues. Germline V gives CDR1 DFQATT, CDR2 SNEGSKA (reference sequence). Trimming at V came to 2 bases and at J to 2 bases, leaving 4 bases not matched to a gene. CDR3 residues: CSARRQGTNYGYTF. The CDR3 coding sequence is TGCAGTGCTAGAAGACAGGGGACGAACTATGGCTACACCTTC.

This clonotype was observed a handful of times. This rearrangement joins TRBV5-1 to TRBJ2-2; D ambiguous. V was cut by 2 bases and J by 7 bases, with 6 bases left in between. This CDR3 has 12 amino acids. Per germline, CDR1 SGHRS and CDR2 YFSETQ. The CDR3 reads CASSFQDGELFF. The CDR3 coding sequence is TGCGCCAGCAGCTTCCAGGACGGGGAGCTGTTTTTT.

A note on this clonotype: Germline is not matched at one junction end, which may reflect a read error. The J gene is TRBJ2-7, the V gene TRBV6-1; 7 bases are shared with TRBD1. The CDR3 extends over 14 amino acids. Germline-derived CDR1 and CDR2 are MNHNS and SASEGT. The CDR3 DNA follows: TGTGCCGGCAGTGAGAAGGGGGCTAGCTACGAGCAGTACTTC. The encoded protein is CAGSEKGASYEQYF.

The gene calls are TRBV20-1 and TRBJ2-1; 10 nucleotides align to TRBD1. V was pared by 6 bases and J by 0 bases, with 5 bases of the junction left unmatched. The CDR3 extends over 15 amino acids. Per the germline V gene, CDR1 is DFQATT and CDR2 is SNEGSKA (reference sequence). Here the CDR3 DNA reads TGCAGTGCCATCGACAGGGGGCGCTCCTACAATGAGCAGTTCTTC. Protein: CSAIDRGRSYNEQFF.

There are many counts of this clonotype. CDR3 sequence (DNA): TGCAGTGCCAGAAGGACAGGGATTAACTCCGAGCAGTACTTC. Its protein product is CSARRTGINSEQYF. This chain connects TRBV20-1 to TRBJ2-7; 8 nucleotides align to TRBD1. Trimming took 6 bases from V and 6 from J; bases not matched to a gene: 13. CDR1 is DFQATT, CDR2 SNEGSKA, per germline (reference sequence). The CDR3 has 14 amino acids.

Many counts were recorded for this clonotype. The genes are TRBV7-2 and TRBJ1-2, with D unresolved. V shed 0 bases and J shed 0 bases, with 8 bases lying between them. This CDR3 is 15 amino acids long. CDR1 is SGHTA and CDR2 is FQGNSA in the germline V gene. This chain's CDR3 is CASSLAGLANYGYTF. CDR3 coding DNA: TGTGCCAGCAGCTTAGCCGGACTAGCTAACTATGGCTACACCTTC.

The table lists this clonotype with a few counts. CDR3 bases: TGCGCCAGCAGCCTTACGACACTCCAAAGCGGCTACGAGCAGTACTTC. Its translation is CASSLTTLQSGYEQYF. The chain couples TRBV5-1 to TRBJ2-7, with a weak D call TRBD2 (5 bases). The CDR3 has 16 amino acids. Germline assignment: CDR1 SGHRS and CDR2 YFSETQ. V shed 4 bases and J shed 3 bases, with 20 bases lying between them.